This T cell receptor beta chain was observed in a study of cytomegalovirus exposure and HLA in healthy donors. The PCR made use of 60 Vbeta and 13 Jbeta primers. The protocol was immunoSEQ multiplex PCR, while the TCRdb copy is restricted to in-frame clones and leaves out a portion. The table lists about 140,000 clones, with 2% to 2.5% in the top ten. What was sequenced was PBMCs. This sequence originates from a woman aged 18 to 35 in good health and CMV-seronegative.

This chain's CDR3 is CASSPGIAFGNEQFF. For the CDR3, the DNA is TGCGCCAGCAGCCCAGGTATTGCCTTTGGCAATGAGCAGTTCTTC. The chain carries TRBV4-3 and TRBJ2-1; no definite D call. V lost 4 bases and J 6 bases, leaving 16 bases between the germline ends. Germline V gene data show CDR1 as LGHNA and CDR2 as YSLEER. CDR3 length equals 15 residues.